This T cell receptor beta chain was observed in a study of cytomegalovirus exposure and HLA in healthy donors. Comments on this clone: Its antigen remains unknown.

Study-wide results and limits: For most TCR sequences rarity was the rule, although some public TCRs occurred in many donors. In vitro data verified a few CMV-associated chains as specific for CMV antigens.

Generated by immunoSEQ multiplex PCR, the TCRdb table keeps only in-frame clones and is missing some. The repertoire has 250,000 to 400,000 clones, approximately 88% of them found once; the top ten carry around 1%. V was clipped by 5 bases and J by 5 bases, with 12 bases between them. The germline V gene has CDR1 MNHEY and CDR2 SVGAGI. This CDR3 comprises 14 residues. The V and J genes are TRBV6-5 and TRBJ2-2, with TRBD2 as a possible D gene (5 bases). The sample was PBMCs. This sequence was found in a man in his thirties or forties in good health and CMV-seronegative. DNA for the CDR3: TGTGCCAGCAGTCGGGATTTCCGGACCGGGGAGCTGTTTTTT. It translates to CASSRDFRTGELFF.